A selection of T cell receptor beta chains follows, all from one sample in a study of cytomegalovirus exposure and HLA in healthy donors. TCRdb keeps only in-frame clones here, not all; method: immunoSEQ multiplex PCR. Seen here are 250,000 to 300,000 clones, around 89% observed once, and the top ten hold under 0.4%. The sequencing sample was made of PBMCs. These receptors came from a woman under 30 in good health and CMV-seronegative. The CDR3 runs from the conserved cysteine through the conserved F or W. The D gene is left open where the match is weak. Some rows have no size entry. The others give once, few or many, or a class for an expanded clone.

D gene: -
clone size: once
J gene: TRBJ1-2
V gene: TRBV6-1
CDR3 protein: CASSEWLQGNYGYTF
CDR3 DNA: TGTGCCAGCAGTGAATGGTTGCAGGGGAACTATGGCTACACCTTC

D gene: -
clone size: -
J gene: TRBJ1-1
V gene: TRBV29-1
CDR3 protein: CSVEGEGNTEAFF
CDR3 DNA: TGCAGCGTTGAAGGAGAGGGGAACACTGAAGCTTTCTTT

D gene: TRBD2
clone size: -
J gene: TRBJ2-7
V gene: TRBV6-5
CDR3 protein: CASSYSGGGSSYEQYF
CDR3 DNA: TGTGCCAGCAGTTACTCCGGCGGGGGGTCCTCTTACGAGCAGTACTTC

D gene: TRBD2
clone size: -
J gene: TRBJ2-3
V gene: TRBV4-3
CDR3 protein: CASSQEGLAGFTDTQYF
CDR3 DNA: TGCGCCAGCAGCCAAGAGGGACTAGCGGGGTTCACAGATACGCAGTATTTT

D gene: -
clone size: -
J gene: TRBJ1-4
V gene: TRBV28
CDR3 protein: CASSREFGNEKLFF
CDR3 DNA: TGTGCCAGCAGTAGGGAGTTCGGTAATGAAAAACTGTTTTTT

D gene: -
clone size: -
J gene: TRBJ1-4
V gene: TRBV11-3
CDR3 protein: CASRPDTSTNEKLFF
CDR3 DNA: TGTGCCAGCAGACCAGACACCTCAACTAATGAAAAACTGTTTTTT

D gene: TRBD2
clone size: -
J gene: TRBJ2-7
V gene: TRBV28
CDR3 protein: CASSRYAAGVYEQYF
CDR3 DNA: TGTGCCAGCAGTCGCTATGCAGCGGGGGTCTACGAGCAGTACTTC

D gene: -
clone size: -
J gene: TRBJ1-5
V gene: TRBV28
CDR3 protein: CASSFSGSNQPQHF
CDR3 DNA: TGTGCCAGCAGTTTCTCAGGAAGCAATCAGCCCCAGCATTTT

D gene: TRBD1
clone size: -
J gene: TRBJ1-4
V gene: TRBV2
CDR3 protein: CASSEGDSPNEKLFF
CDR3 DNA: TGTGCCAGCAGTGAAGGGGACAGCCCTAATGAAAAACTGTTTTTT

D gene: -
clone size: -
J gene: TRBJ1-2
V gene: TRBV27
CDR3 protein: CASSSYLQGNYGYTF
CDR3 DNA: TGTGCCAGCAGTTCGTATCTACAGGGTAACTATGGCTACACCTTC

D gene: -
clone size: few
J gene: TRBJ1-2
V gene: TRBV4-1
CDR3 protein: CASSQVLTTSYGYTF
CDR3 DNA: TGCGCCAGCAGCCAAGTATTAACCACTTCTTATGGCTACACCTTC

D gene: TRBD1
clone size: few
J gene: TRBJ2-3
V gene: TRBV6-5
CDR3 protein: CASSLTGGTDTQYF
CDR3 DNA: TGTGCCAGCAGTTTGACAGGGGGCACAGATACGCAGTATTTT

D gene: -
clone size: -
J gene: TRBJ2-6
V gene: TRBV15
CDR3 protein: CATSRDNDRFFSGANVLTF
CDR3 DNA: TGTGCCACCAGCAGAGATAACGACAGATTCTTCTCTGGGGCCAACGTCCTGACTTTC

D gene: TRBD2
clone size: -
J gene: TRBJ2-3
V gene: TRBV9
CDR3 protein: CASSASGGARADTQYF
CDR3 DNA: TGTGCCAGCAGCGCAAGCGGGGGGGCAAGGGCAGATACGCAGTATTTT

D gene: TRBD1
clone size: -
J gene: TRBJ1-1
V gene: TRBV12-5
CDR3 protein: CASGPGTGVNTEAFF
CDR3 DNA: TGTGCTAGTGGGCCCGGGACAGGGGTAAACACTGAAGCTTTCTTT

D gene: TRBD2
clone size: -
J gene: TRBJ2-1
V gene: TRBV11-3
CDR3 protein: CASSLDSGGSHSYNEQFF
CDR3 DNA: TGTGCCAGCAGCTTAGATAGCGGGGGGTCCCACTCCTACAATGAGCAGTTCTTC

D gene: -
clone size: -
J gene: TRBJ1-6
V gene: TRBV5-1
CDR3 protein: CASSTALQGYNSPLHF
CDR3 DNA: TGCGCCAGCAGCACAGCTCTTCAGGGGTATAATTCACCCCTCCACTTT

D gene: -
clone size: -
J gene: TRBJ1-2
V gene: TRBV20-1
CDR3 protein: CSARSIAGYTF
CDR3 DNA: TGCAGTGCTAGAAGTATAGCTGGCTACACCTTC

D gene: -
clone size: -
J gene: TRBJ2-7
V gene: TRBV5-1
CDR3 protein: CASSLAGIGVSYEQYF
CDR3 DNA: TGCGCCAGCAGCTTGGCCGGGATCGGTGTCTCCTACGAGCAGTACTTC

D gene: -
clone size: -
J gene: TRBJ1-4
V gene: TRBV6-5
CDR3 protein: CASRPGDATNEKLFF
CDR3 DNA: TGTGCCAGCAGACCAGGGGACGCAACTAATGAAAAACTGTTTTTT

D gene: TRBD2
clone size: -
J gene: TRBJ2-1
V gene: TRBV7-9
CDR3 protein: CASSPGDRGGEQFF
CDR3 DNA: TGTGCCAGCAGCCCGGGAGATCGGGGGGGCGAGCAGTTCTTC

D gene: TRBD1
clone size: -
J gene: TRBJ2-2
V gene: TRBV19
CDR3 protein: CASSPGQGWTGELFF
CDR3 DNA: TGTGCCAGTAGCCCGGGACAGGGTTGGACCGGGGAGCTGTTTTTT

D gene: -
clone size: -
J gene: TRBJ2-3
V gene: TRBV29-1
CDR3 protein: CSVVPAGTDTQYF
CDR3 DNA: TGCAGCGTTGTTCCAGCGGGCACAGATACGCAGTATTTT

D gene: -
clone size: -
J gene: TRBJ1-2
V gene: TRBV28
CDR3 protein: CASSSRTASNYGYTF
CDR3 DNA: TGTGCCAGCAGTTCGCGGACAGCATCTAACTATGGCTACACCTTC

D gene: -
clone size: -
J gene: TRBJ1-1
V gene: TRBV5-6
CDR3 protein: CASNFGQGGSEAFF
CDR3 DNA: TGTGCCAGCAACTTTGGGCAGGGAGGCTCTGAAGCTTTCTTT

D gene: -
clone size: few
J gene: TRBJ1-2
V gene: TRBV10-1
CDR3 protein: CASSRMGGDGYTF
CDR3 DNA: TGCGCCAGCAGCCGAATGGGGGGAGATGGCTACACCTTC

D gene: -
clone size: -
J gene: TRBJ1-1
V gene: TRBV28
CDR3 protein: CASRVSTMNTEAFF
CDR3 DNA: TGTGCCAGCAGGGTCAGTACCATGAACACTGAAGCTTTCTTT

D gene: -
clone size: -
J gene: TRBJ1-4
V gene: TRBV6-1
CDR3 protein: CASSEAMGRINEKLFF
CDR3 DNA: TGTGCCAGCAGTGAAGCGATGGGCAGGATTAATGAAAAACTGTTTTTT

D gene: TRBD1
clone size: -
J gene: TRBJ1-6
V gene: TRBV18
CDR3 protein: CASSPGTGGRNSPLHF
CDR3 DNA: TGTGCCAGCTCACCCGGGACAGGGGGTCGGAATTCACCCCTCCACTTT

D gene: TRBD1
clone size: -
J gene: TRBJ1-5
V gene: TRBV10-3
CDR3 protein: CATKRDREQPQHF
CDR3 DNA: TGTGCCACCAAAAGGGACAGGGAACAGCCCCAGCATTTT

D gene: -
clone size: once
J gene: TRBJ2-3
V gene: TRBV5-6
CDR3 protein: CASSLLRASFLQTTDTQYF
CDR3 DNA: TGTGCCAGCAGCTTGCTCAGGGCTTCCTTTCTGCAAACTACAGATACGCAGTATTTT

D gene: -
clone size: few
J gene: TRBJ1-3
V gene: TRBV11-2
CDR3 protein: CASSFQGVTGNTIYF
CDR3 DNA: TGTGCCAGCAGCTTTCAGGGTGTAACTGGAAACACCATATATTTT

D gene: TRBD2
clone size: -
J gene: TRBJ2-3
V gene: TRBV28
CDR3 protein: CASIPSSGGGTDTQYF
CDR3 DNA: TGTGCCAGCATCCCCAGTAGCGGGGGGGGCACAGATACGCAGTATTTT

D gene: -
clone size: -
J gene: TRBJ1-1
V gene: TRBV15
CDR3 protein: CATSRGSGGAGRAFF
CDR3 DNA: TGTGCCACCAGCAGGGGGTCTGGGGGGGCTGGTCGAGCTTTCTTT

D gene: -
clone size: -
J gene: TRBJ2-7
V gene: TRBV5-4
CDR3 protein: CASSLPGLRFYEQYF
CDR3 DNA: TGTGCCAGCAGCTTACCGGGACTCCGTTTCTACGAGCAGTACTTC

D gene: TRBD2
clone size: -
J gene: TRBJ2-7
V gene: TRBV7-8
CDR3 protein: CASSLAWGLAGVYEQYF
CDR3 DNA: TGTGCCAGCAGCTTAGCCTGGGGGCTAGCGGGAGTCTACGAGCAGTACTTC

D gene: TRBD1
clone size: -
J gene: TRBJ2-5
V gene: TRBV2
CDR3 protein: CAGGRGQETQYF
CDR3 DNA: TGTGCCGGCGGCAGGGGGCAAGAGACCCAGTACTTC

D gene: -
clone size: once
J gene: TRBJ2-3
V gene: TRBV5-4
CDR3 protein: CASSYQSGADTQYF
CDR3 DNA: TGTGCCAGCAGCTATCAGTCAGGGGCAGATACGCAGTATTTT

D gene: TRBD1
clone size: -
J gene: TRBJ1-2
V gene: TRBV9
CDR3 protein: CASSVGTGRFGYTF
CDR3 DNA: TGTGCCAGCAGCGTAGGGACAGGGCGGTTTGGCTACACCTTC

D gene: -
clone size: -
J gene: TRBJ1-1
V gene: TRBV5-1
CDR3 protein: CASSLIEGGPDLNTEAFF
CDR3 DNA: TGCGCCAGCAGCCTAATTGAGGGGGGGCCCGATTTGAACACTGAAGCTTTCTTT

D gene: TRBD2
clone size: -
J gene: TRBJ2-5
V gene: TRBV27
CDR3 protein: CASSPSGGGPGTQYF
CDR3 DNA: TGTGCCAGCAGTCCAAGCGGGGGGGGCCCAGGGACCCAGTACTTC

D gene: -
clone size: -
J gene: TRBJ1-2
V gene: TRBV21-1
CDR3 protein: CASSSREGGDYGYTF
CDR3 DNA: TGTGCCAGCTCCTCAAGGGAGGGGGGGGACTATGGCTACACCTTC

D gene: TRBD1
clone size: -
J gene: TRBJ1-1
V gene: TRBV6-6
CDR3 protein: CASSVLGTGATEAFF
CDR3 DNA: TGTGCCAGCAGTGTCCTAGGGACAGGGGCCACTGAAGCTTTCTTT

D gene: TRBD1
clone size: -
J gene: TRBJ2-7
V gene: TRBV27
CDR3 protein: CASSRQGAGSYEQYF
CDR3 DNA: TGTGCCAGCAGTCGGCAGGGGGCTGGGTCCTACGAGCAGTACTTC

D gene: TRBD2
clone size: -
J gene: TRBJ2-1
V gene: TRBV14
CDR3 protein: CASSLTSGGYNEQFF
CDR3 DNA: TGTGCCAGCAGCTTGACTAGCGGGGGGTACAATGAGCAGTTCTTC

D gene: -
clone size: -
J gene: TRBJ2-2
V gene: TRBV11-3
CDR3 protein: CASSAGWSTGELFF
CDR3 DNA: TGTGCCAGCAGCGCCGGTTGGAGCACCGGGGAGCTGTTTTTT

D gene: TRBD1
clone size: -
J gene: TRBJ2-7
V gene: TRBV7-2
CDR3 protein: CASSLAPGTGFYEQYF
CDR3 DNA: TGTGCCAGCAGCTTAGCCCCCGGGACAGGTTTCTACGAGCAGTACTTC

D gene: TRBD1
clone size: -
J gene: TRBJ1-2
V gene: TRBV28
CDR3 protein: CASSPVSPGGYGYTF
CDR3 DNA: TGTGCCAGCAGTCCCGTGTCCCCAGGGGGTTATGGCTACACCTTC

D gene: TRBD1
clone size: -
J gene: TRBJ1-5
V gene: TRBV19
CDR3 protein: CASSTGTGYNQPQHF
CDR3 DNA: TGTGCCAGTAGTACTGGGACAGGCTATAATCAGCCCCAGCATTTT

D gene: TRBD2
clone size: -
J gene: TRBJ2-1
V gene: TRBV11-2
CDR3 protein: CASSSTSALYNEQFF
CDR3 DNA: TGTGCCAGCAGCTCGACTAGCGCGTTATACAATGAGCAGTTCTTC

D gene: TRBD2
clone size: -
J gene: TRBJ2-5
V gene: TRBV7-2
CDR3 protein: CASSRGLAGAQETQYF
CDR3 DNA: TGTGCCAGCAGCCGAGGACTAGCGGGGGCCCAAGAGACCCAGTACTTC

D gene: TRBD1
clone size: few
J gene: TRBJ1-1
V gene: TRBV7-6
CDR3 protein: CAISGQGNTEAFF
CDR3 DNA: TGTGCCATCTCAGGACAGGGTAACACTGAAGCTTTCTTT

D gene: TRBD1
clone size: -
J gene: TRBJ1-2
V gene: TRBV5-4
CDR3 protein: CASSNQGGVGYTF
CDR3 DNA: TGTGCCAGCAGCAACCAGGGGGGAGTTGGCTACACCTTC

D gene: -
clone size: -
J gene: TRBJ1-2
V gene: TRBV5-5
CDR3 protein: CASSLGRDWNYGYTF
CDR3 DNA: TGTGCCAGCAGCTTGGGGCGGGACTGGAACTATGGCTACACCTTC

D gene: TRBD1
clone size: -
J gene: TRBJ1-6
V gene: TRBV4-1
CDR3 protein: CASSQDHPGQGNSPLHF
CDR3 DNA: TGCGCCAGCAGCCAAGATCACCCGGGACAGGGGAATTCACCCCTCCACTTT

D gene: TRBD1
clone size: -
J gene: TRBJ1-1
V gene: TRBV2
CDR3 protein: CASGRTGDSAFF
CDR3 DNA: TGTGCCAGCGGGCGGACAGGCGATTCAGCTTTCTTT

D gene: -
clone size: -
J gene: TRBJ2-3
V gene: TRBV5-1
CDR3 protein: CASSLGRWRDTQYF
CDR3 DNA: TGCGCCAGCAGCTTGGGACGGTGGAGGGATACGCAGTATTTT

D gene: -
clone size: -
J gene: TRBJ2-2
V gene: TRBV10-3
CDR3 protein: CAIGETDNTGELFF
CDR3 DNA: TGTGCCATCGGAGAGACAGATAACACCGGGGAGCTGTTTTTT